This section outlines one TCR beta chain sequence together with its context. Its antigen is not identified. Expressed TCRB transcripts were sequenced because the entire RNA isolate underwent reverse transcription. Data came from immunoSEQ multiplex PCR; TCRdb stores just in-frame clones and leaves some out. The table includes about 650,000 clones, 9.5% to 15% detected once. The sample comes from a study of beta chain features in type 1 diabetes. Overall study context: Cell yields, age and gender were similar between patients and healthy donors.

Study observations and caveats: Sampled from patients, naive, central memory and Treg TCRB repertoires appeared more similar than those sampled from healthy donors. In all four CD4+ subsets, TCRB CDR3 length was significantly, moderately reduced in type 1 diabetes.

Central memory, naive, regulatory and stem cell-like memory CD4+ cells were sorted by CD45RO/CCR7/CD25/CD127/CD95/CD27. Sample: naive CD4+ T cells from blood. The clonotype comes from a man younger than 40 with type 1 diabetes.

CDR3 nucleotides: TGTGCCAGCAGCGTAGTAGGTTCCCAACCGTTCTTC. Protein product: CASSVVGSQPFF. The chain recombines TRBV9 with TRBJ2-1; D is unclear. The germline CDR1 and CDR2 sequences are SGDLS and YYNGEE. Trimming took 0 bases from V and 15 from J, leaving 13 bases between them. This CDR3 spans 12 amino acids.